Below are 24 T cell receptor beta chains sequenced from a single sample in a study of blood T cell repertoires in COVID-19. Sequencing was performed with immunoSEQ multiplex PCR; in TCRdb, only in-frame clones are kept and a portion is missing. The sample carries about 81,000 clones, about 80% recorded once. Input material: peripheral blood. These receptors came from a human donor in a cohort sampled during active COVID-19.

The J gene is TRBJ1-3, the V gene TRBV28; D not resolved. In germline, CDR1 is MDHEN, CDR2 SYDVKM. Trimming shortened V by 2 bases and J by 2 bases, and 7 bases separated the two germline ends. This CDR3 is 14 amino acids long. The CDR3 DNA sequence: TGTGCCAGCAGTTTACCGTCTACTGGAAACACCATATATTTT. It translates to CASSLPSTGNTIYF.

The rearrangement uses TRBV4-1 and TRBJ1-1, with D uncertain. Germline V gene lookup returns CDR1 MGHRA and CDR2 YSYEKL. There are 16 residues in the CDR3. The V end was cut by 1 base, the J end by 9 bases, with 21 bases between. The DNA of the CDR3 is TGCGCCAGCAGCCAAGTCCCCAGGACTTGGGTCAGTCAAGCTTTCTTT. This encodes CASSQVPRTWVSQAFF.

The CDR3 sequence is CASRARDRLNYGYTF. As DNA, the CDR3 is TGTGCCAGCAGAGCTAGGGACAGGTTAAACTATGGCTACACCTTC. The rearrangement uses TRBV2 and TRBJ1-2; TRBD1 aligns across 8 bases. CDR1 and CDR2 (germline): SNHLY, FYNNEI. The CDR3 consists of 15 residues. Trimming at V came to 6 bases and at J to 2 bases, leaving 8 bases not matched to a gene.

The chain joins TRBV5-5 to TRBJ1-6, with 7 bases matching TRBD1. CDR3 size: 17 residues. J was trimmed by 8 bases and V by 3 bases; bases with no gene match: 14. The germline V gene has CDR1 SGHKS and CDR2 YYEKEE (reference sequence). CDR3 DNA: TGTGCCAGCAGCTCACCCGGCACCGGGACAGTCTATTCACCCCTCCACTTT. It codes for CASSSPGTGTVYSPLHF.

The chain employs TRBV7-9 and TRBJ1-2; D is unresolved. The CDR3 sequence is 13 residues long. CDR1 is SEHNR, CDR2 FQNEAQ, per germline (reference sequence). Trimming shortened V by 3 bases and J by 0 bases, and 5 bases separated the two germline ends. The CDR3 DNA follows: TGTGCCAGCAGCTTCGAGTCTAACTATGGCTACACCTTC. Protein: CASSFESNYGYTF.

The chain carries TRBV12-1 and TRBJ2-7; the table assigns TRBD1, which was not confirmed against the DNA. TRBV12-1 is a listed pseudogene. CDR3 length equals 15 residues. CDR3 in DNA: TGTGCCAGCAGCTTTGTCAGAGGGACAATCTACGAGCAGTACTTC. Amino acids: CASSFVRGTIYEQYF.

On this clone: The sample carries other DNA sequences with the same CDR3. This chain links TRBV5-1 with TRBJ1-5; TRBD1 agrees at 9 bases. The J segment lost 4 bases and the V segment lost 0 bases, leaving 2 bases of the junction unmatched. Per the germline V gene, CDR1 is SGHRS and CDR2 is YFSETQ. This CDR3 is 15 amino acids long. The CDR3 coding sequence is TGCGCCAGCAGCTTGGGGGACAGGGCGAATCAGCCCCAGCATTTT. Its translation: CASSLGDRANQPQHF.

The chain links TRBV27 to TRBJ1-2, with D tentatively TRBD1 (6 bases). CDR1 and CDR2 (germline): MNHEY, SMNVEV (reference sequence). The CDR3 has 14 residues. Deletions cut 3 bases from V and 0 bases from J, with 8 bases between. For the CDR3, the DNA is TGTGCCAGCAGTTTGACAGGATCTAACTATGGCTACACCTTC. It is translated as CASSLTGSNYGYTF.

In the case of this clone: Different DNA sequences within this sample yield the same CDR3. The rearrangement links TRBV7-9 to TRBJ2-7; D is possibly TRBD1 (5 bases). The CDR3 covers 12 residues. V was cut by 5 bases and J by 3 bases, with 8 bases left in between. The germline CDR1 and CDR2 sequences are SEHNR and FQNEAQ (reference sequence). CDR3 in amino acids: CASSQQGYEQYF. The CDR3 coding sequence is TGTGCCAGCAGCCAGCAGGGCTACGAGCAGTACTTC.

This clone was counted at least ten times. The chain combines TRBV4-1 with TRBJ2-2, with D unresolved. V dropped 0 bases and J dropped 3 bases, with 17 bases sitting between them. The germline V gene encodes CDR1 MGHRA and CDR2 YSYEKL. CDR3 size: 18 residues. The CDR3 DNA is TGCGCCAGCAGCCAAGACTTGGGTGGTCCCGACTACACCGGGGAGCTGTTTTTT. Its translation: CASSQDLGGPDYTGELFF.

This chain links TRBV6-4 with TRBJ2-3; 8 bases match TRBD2. Losses at the gene ends were 0 bases for V and 4 bases for J; bases not matched to a gene: 0. CDR3 length: 14 amino acids. From germline, CDR1 is MRHNA and CDR2 SNTAGT. The CDR3 spells CASSDSRGADTQYF. The CDR3 DNA reads TGTGCCAGCAGTGACTCGCGGGGGGCAGATACGCAGTATTTT.

The chain joins TRBV5-6 to TRBJ2-3; D possibly corresponds to TRBD1 (5 bases). Germline CDR1 reads SGHDT; CDR2 reads YYEEEE. The CDR3 is made up of 13 amino acids. Trimming stripped 1 base from V and 6 bases from J, with 9 bases between. The CDR3, as DNA: TGTGCCAGCAGCTTGAAGGGGATCGATACGCAGTATTTT. The encoded protein is CASSLKGIDTQYF. The entire variable domain, with the rest obtained from reference TRBV5-6 and TRBJ2-3, is as follows: DAGVTQSPTHLIKTRGQQVTLRCSPKSGHDTVSWYQQALGQGPQFIFQYYEEEERQRGNFPDRFSGHQFPNYSSELNVNALLLGDSALYLCASSLKGIDTQYFGPGTRLTVL.

The V and J genes are TRBV5-5 and TRBJ1-2, with a possible D match to TRBD1 (5 bases). The CDR3 length is 14 residues. The germline CDR1 and CDR2 sequences are SGHKS and YYEKEE (reference sequence). The ends were cut back, 7 bases at V and 6 bases at J, with 19 bases in the middle. The CDR3 loop reads CASETWAGIDGYTF. In DNA form, the CDR3 reads TGTGCCAGCGAAACCTGGGCAGGGATCGATGGCTACACCTTC.

In its sample, this clone was seen once. J is TRBJ2-7 and V is TRBV6-2 or TRBV6-3; the match to TRBD1 covers 7 bases. Germline V gene lookup returns CDR1 MNHEY and CDR2 SVGEGT. This CDR3 contains 15 residues. Trimming at V came to 6 bases and at J to 1 base, leaving 9 bases not matched to a gene. The CDR3 DNA sequence: TGTGCCAGCAGCGTCTCCGGGACAGTGTCCTACGAGCAGTACTTC. Its translation is CASSVSGTVSYEQYF.

This clone was seen a single time. This chain connects TRBV6-5 to TRBJ2-1; D unclear. Per germline, CDR1 MNHEY and CDR2 SVGAGI. V was shortened by 7 bases and J by 0 bases, with 7 bases between the two germline ends. The CDR3 is made up of 13 amino acids. CDR3 region: CASKEISYNEQFF. In nucleotides, the CDR3 is TGTGCCAGCAAGGAGATCTCCTACAATGAGCAGTTCTTC.

The gene calls are TRBV2 and TRBJ1-2; D uncertain. Germline assignment: CDR1 SNHLY and CDR2 FYNNEI. The CDR3 length is 13 residues. Between the trimmed V and J ends, which lost 1 base and 10 bases, there was a span of 13 bases. CDR3 sequence: CASSEGLNIDYTF. The CDR3 DNA reads as TGTGCCAGCAGTGAAGGACTCAATATTGACTACACCTTC.

This chain uses TRBV20-1 with TRBJ1-5; D is undetermined. The CDR3 runs to 13 residues. V lost 3 bases and J 7 bases, leaving 13 bases between the germline ends. Germline assignment: CDR1 DFQATT and CDR2 SNEGSKA (reference sequence). This CDR3 is CSASSGVGQPQHF. The CDR3, as DNA: TGCAGTGCTAGTTCCGGGGTTGGACAGCCCCAGCATTTT.

CDR3 nucleotides: TGCGCCAGCAGCGGAGGGGGCTGGGGCTACACCTTC. Translated, it gives CASSGGGWGYTF. The chain recombines TRBV4-1 with TRBJ1-2; 7 positions agree with TRBD1. The germline gives CDR1 MGHRA, CDR2 YSYEKL. The V and J ends lost 5 bases and 8 bases, in that order; junction bases with no gene match: 5. The CDR3 is made up of 12 amino acids.

The chain couples TRBV4-2 to TRBJ2-3, with 11 bases lining up with TRBD2. Germline values: CDR1 LGHNA, CDR2 YNFKEQ. The CDR3 length is 19 residues. V shed 0 bases and J 3 bases; nucleotides not matched to a gene: 11. Written as DNA, the CDR3 is TGTGCCAGCAGCCAAGATCCCCCCAATACTAGCGGGGGAACAGATACGCAGTATTTT. It is translated as CASSQDPPNTSGGTDTQYF.

The gene calls are TRBV2 and TRBJ1-1, with a tentative D call TRBD1 (6 bases). The CDR3 has 13 residues. Trimming cost V 7 bases and J 7 bases, with 16 bases left between them. CDR1 and CDR2 from the germline V gene are SNHLY and FYNNEI. This CDR3 reads CASNEGVFVEAFF. The CDR3 DNA reads as TGTGCCAGCAACGAGGGGGTGTTTGTTGAAGCTTTCTTT.

This chain links TRBV5-5 with TRBJ2-2; D remains unclear. CDR3 length: 11 residues. V was trimmed by 6 bases and J by 6 bases, leaving 6 bases between them. CDR1 SGHKS and CDR2 YYEKEE come from the germline V gene (reference sequence). The CDR3 sequence is CASTLAGELFF. As DNA, the CDR3 is TGTGCCAGCACCCTCGCCGGGGAGCTGTTTTTT.

V is TRBV7-2 and J is TRBJ2-7, with a weak D call TRBD1 (6 bases). V was pared by 2 bases and J by 4 bases, with 15 bases between. The CDR3 length is 15 residues. Germline values: CDR1 SGHTA, CDR2 FQGNSA. CDR3 region: CASSLIGNRGYEQYF. The CDR3 DNA reads as TGTGCCAGCAGCTTAATCGGGAATAGGGGGTACGAGCAGTACTTC. The full variable domain, rest sourced from reference TRBV7-2 and TRBJ2-7, is GAGVSQSPSNKVTEKGKDVELRCDPISGHTALYWYRQSLGQGLEFLIYFQGNSAPDKSGLPSDRFSAERTGGSVSTLTIQRTQQEDSAVYLCASSLIGNRGYEQYFGPGTRLTVT.

The gene calls are TRBV6-6 and TRBJ2-3; possible D gene TRBD2, 6 bases. The length of the CDR3 is 16 residues. Trimming removed 6 bases from V and 4 bases from J, with 20 bases in between. Germline-derived CDR1 and CDR2 are MNHNY and SVGAGI (reference sequence). CDR3 bases: TGTGCCAGCAGGCAACTCGGACTACGGGGAGCAGATACGCAGTATTTT. It is translated as CASRQLGLRGADTQYF.

This clone has a single count. This rearrangement joins TRBV19 to TRBJ2-1; the D gene is possibly TRBD1 (5 bases). The V end lost 6 bases, the J end lost 0 bases, and 15 bases lay between the germline ends. The CDR3 runs 16 residues. CDR1 LNHDA and CDR2 SQIVND come from the germline V gene (reference sequence). CDR3 in amino acids: CASSRERGNSYNEQFF. The CDR3 DNA follows: TGTGCCAGTAGCAGGGAAAGGGGCAACTCCTACAATGAGCAGTTCTTC.